Below, 5 T cell receptor beta chains from the same sample are listed, as sequenced in a study of blood T cell repertoires in COVID-19. Profiled with immunoSEQ multiplex PCR; TCRdb holds only in-frame clones, not every one. The sample has approximately 76,000 clones, about 89% seen once. The material sequenced was peripheral blood. The receptor source for this set is a woman aged 55-69 years with acute or convalescent COVID-19.

The chain couples TRBV10-3 to TRBJ1-1; 8 nucleotides agree with TRBD1. CDR1 is ENHRY, CDR2 SYGVKD, per germline. The CDR3 loop spans 13 amino acids. J was trimmed by 5 bases and V by 4 bases; bases with no gene match: 3. CDR3 nucleotide sequence: TGTGCCATCAGTGCCAGGGGGCATACTGAAGCTTTCTTT. It translates to CAISARGHTEAFF.

In DNA, the CDR3 is TGTGCCAGCAGCGAAGGGGCGCGGTCCTACAATGAGCAGTTCTTC. This gives the protein CASSEGARSYNEQFF. The chain links TRBV27 to TRBJ2-1, with D perhaps matching TRBD1 (5 bases). Trimming shortened V by 6 bases and J by 1 base, and 13 bases separated the two germline ends. Germline CDR1 is MNHEY and CDR2 is SMNVEV (reference sequence). CDR3 length: 15 amino acids.

In its sample, this clone was seen once. The chain carries TRBV28 and TRBJ2-7, with D maybe TRBD2 (6 bases). Germline V gene sequence: CDR1 MDHEN, CDR2 SYDVKM. This CDR3 region has 15 residues. The V end was cut by 7 bases, the J end by 0 bases, with 16 bases between. The DNA of the CDR3 is TGTGCCAGCATGCCCGGGACTTCCAGCTCCTACGAGCAGTACTTC. This translates into CASMPGTSSSYEQYF.

The gene calls are TRBV28 and TRBJ1-5; unclear D gene. The V end was cut by 8 bases, the J end by 1 base, with 12 bases between. The CDR3 runs to 14 residues. Germline V gene data show CDR1 as MDHEN and CDR2 as SYDVKM. The CDR3 sequence: CASAPAGSNQPQHF. In DNA form, the CDR3 reads TGTGCCAGCGCCCCCGCCGGGAGCAATCAGCCCCAGCATTTT. The entire variable domain, with the rest obtained from reference TRBV28 and TRBJ1-5, is as follows: DVKVTQSSRYLVKRTGEKVFLECVQDMDHENMFWYRQDPGLGLRLIYFSYDVKMKEKGDIPEGYSVSREKKERFSLILESASTNQTSMYLCASAPAGSNQPQHFGDGTRLSIL.

The V gene is TRBV3-1 (or the pseudogene TRBV3-2), the J gene TRBJ1-5; 10 bases agree with TRBD1. CDR3 length: 15 residues. The V and J ends lost 4 bases and 7 bases, in that order; junction bases with no gene match: 7. Germline CDR1 LGHDT, CDR2 YNNKEL (reference sequence). The CDR3 reads CASSPRQGAGQPQHF. CDR3 nucleotides: TGTGCCAGCAGCCCTAGACAGGGGGCAGGACAGCCCCAGCATTTT.